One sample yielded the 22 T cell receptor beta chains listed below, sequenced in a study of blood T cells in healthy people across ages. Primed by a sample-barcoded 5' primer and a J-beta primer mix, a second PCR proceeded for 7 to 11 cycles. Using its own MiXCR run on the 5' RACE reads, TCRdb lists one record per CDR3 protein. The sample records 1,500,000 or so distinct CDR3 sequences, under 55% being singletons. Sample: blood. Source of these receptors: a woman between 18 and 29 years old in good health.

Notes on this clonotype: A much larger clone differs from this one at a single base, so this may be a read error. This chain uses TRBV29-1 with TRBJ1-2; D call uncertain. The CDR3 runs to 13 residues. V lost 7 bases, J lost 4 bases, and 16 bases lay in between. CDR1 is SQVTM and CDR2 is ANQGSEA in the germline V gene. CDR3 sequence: CSARTGSGYGYTF. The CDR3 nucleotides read TGCAGCGCCCGAACGGGGAGCGGCTATGGCTACACCTTC.

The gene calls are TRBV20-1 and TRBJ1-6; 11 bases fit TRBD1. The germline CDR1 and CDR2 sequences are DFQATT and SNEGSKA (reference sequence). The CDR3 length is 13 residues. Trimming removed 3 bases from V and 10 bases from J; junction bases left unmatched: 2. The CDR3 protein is CSASWDRGSPLHF. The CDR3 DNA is TGCAGTGCTAGTTGGGACAGGGGGTCACCCCTCCACTTT.

The CDR3 protein is CSVERPEEETQYF. The CDR3 bases are TGCAGCGTTGAACGCCCAGAGGAAGAGACCCAGTACTTC. This chain uses TRBV29-1 with TRBJ2-5; no reliable D call. Germline lookup yields CDR1 SQVTM and CDR2 ANQGSEA. Trimming stripped 2 bases from V and 3 bases from J, with 10 bases between. The CDR3 is made up of 13 amino acids. Based on the CDR3 plus reference TRBV29-1 and TRBJ2-5, the full variable domain is SAVISQKPSRDICQRGTSLTIQCQVDSQVTMMFWYRQQPGQSLTLIATANQGSEATYESGFVIDKFPISRPNLTFSTLTVSNMSPEDSSIYLCSVERPEEETQYFGPGTRLLVL.

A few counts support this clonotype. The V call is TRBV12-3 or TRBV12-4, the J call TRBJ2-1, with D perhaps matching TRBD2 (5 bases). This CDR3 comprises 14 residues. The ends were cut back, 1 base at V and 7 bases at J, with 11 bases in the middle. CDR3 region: CASSLGLEGNEQFF. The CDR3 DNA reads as TGTGCCAGCAGTTTAGGCTTAGAGGGAAATGAGCAGTTCTTC.

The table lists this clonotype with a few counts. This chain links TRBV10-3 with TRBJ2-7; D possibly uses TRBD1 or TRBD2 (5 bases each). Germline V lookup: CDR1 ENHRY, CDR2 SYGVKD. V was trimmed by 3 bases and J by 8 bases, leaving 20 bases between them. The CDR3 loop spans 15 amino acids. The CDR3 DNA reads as TGTGCCATCAGTGAAAGAGGGGCGCCATCCCACAAGCAGTACTTC. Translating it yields CAISERGAPSHKQYF.

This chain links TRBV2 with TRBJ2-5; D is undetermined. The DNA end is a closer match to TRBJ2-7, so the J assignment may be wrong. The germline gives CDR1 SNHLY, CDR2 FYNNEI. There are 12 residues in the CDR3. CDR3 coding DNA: TGTGCCAGCAGTGGGCAGCGCTACGAGCAGTACTTC. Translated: CASSGQRYEQYF.

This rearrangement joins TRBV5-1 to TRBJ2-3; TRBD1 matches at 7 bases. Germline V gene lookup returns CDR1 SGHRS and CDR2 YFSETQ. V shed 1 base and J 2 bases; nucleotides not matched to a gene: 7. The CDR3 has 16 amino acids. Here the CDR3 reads CASSLLTGTDTDTQYF. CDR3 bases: TGCGCCAGCAGCTTGCTCACCGGGACAGACACAGATACGCAGTATTTT.

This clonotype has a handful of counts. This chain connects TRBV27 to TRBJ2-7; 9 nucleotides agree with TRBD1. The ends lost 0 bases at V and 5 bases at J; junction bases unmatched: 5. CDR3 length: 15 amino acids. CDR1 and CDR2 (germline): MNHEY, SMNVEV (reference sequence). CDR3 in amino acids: CASSLSTGGGDEQYF. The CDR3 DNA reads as TGTGCCAGCAGTTTATCGACAGGGGGTGGAGACGAGCAGTACTTC.

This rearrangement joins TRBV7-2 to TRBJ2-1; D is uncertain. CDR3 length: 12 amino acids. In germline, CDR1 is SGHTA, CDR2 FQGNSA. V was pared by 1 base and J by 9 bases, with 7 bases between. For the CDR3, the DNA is TGTGCCAGCAGCTTAGTACTGTGTGAGCAGTTCTTC. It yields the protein CASSLVLCEQFF.

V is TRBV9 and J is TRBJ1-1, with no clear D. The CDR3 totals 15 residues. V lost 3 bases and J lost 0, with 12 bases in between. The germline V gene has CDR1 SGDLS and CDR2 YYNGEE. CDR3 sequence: CASSGADGMNTEAFF. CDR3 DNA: TGTGCCAGCAGCGGGGCAGACGGTATGAACACTGAAGCTTTCTTT.

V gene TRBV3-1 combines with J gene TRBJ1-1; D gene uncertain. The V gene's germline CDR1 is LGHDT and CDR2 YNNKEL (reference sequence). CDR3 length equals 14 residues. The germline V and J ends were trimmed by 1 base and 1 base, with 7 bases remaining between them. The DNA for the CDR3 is TGTGCCAGCAGCCAAGGGCAGCGGAACACTGAAGCTTTCTTT. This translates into CASSQGQRNTEAFF.

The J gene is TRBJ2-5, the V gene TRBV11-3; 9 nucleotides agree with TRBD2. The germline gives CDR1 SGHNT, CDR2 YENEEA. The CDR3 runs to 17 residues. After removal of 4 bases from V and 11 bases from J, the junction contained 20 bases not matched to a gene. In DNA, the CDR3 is TGTGCCAGCAGCTCTAGGGTACCTAGCGGGACCCTCAATGAGCAGTACTTC. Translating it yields CASSSRVPSGTLNEQYF.

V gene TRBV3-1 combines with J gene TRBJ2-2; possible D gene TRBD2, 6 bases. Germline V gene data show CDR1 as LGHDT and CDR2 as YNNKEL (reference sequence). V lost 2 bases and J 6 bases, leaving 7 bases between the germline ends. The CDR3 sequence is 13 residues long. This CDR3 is CASSQTSPGELFF. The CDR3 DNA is TGTGCCAGCAGCCAAACTAGCCCCGGGGAGCTGTTTTTT.

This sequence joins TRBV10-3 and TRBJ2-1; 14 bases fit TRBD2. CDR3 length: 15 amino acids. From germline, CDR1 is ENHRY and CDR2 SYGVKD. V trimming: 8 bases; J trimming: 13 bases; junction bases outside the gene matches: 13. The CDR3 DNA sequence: TGTGCCATCGGGGGGACTAGCGGGGGCCAAGAGACCCAGTTCTTC. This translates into CAIGGTSGGQETQFF.

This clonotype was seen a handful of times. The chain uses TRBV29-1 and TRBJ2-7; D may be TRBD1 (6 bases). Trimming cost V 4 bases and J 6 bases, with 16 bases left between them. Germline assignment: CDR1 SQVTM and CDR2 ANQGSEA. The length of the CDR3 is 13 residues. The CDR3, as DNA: TGCAGCGTTGGCTTTGTGGGGGCAAGCGAGCAGTACTTC. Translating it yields CSVGFVGASEQYF.

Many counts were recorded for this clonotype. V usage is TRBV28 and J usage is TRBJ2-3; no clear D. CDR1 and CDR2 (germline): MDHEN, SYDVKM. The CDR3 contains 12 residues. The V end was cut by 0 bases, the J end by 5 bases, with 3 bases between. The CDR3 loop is CASSLWEDTQYF. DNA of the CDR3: TGTGCCAGCAGTTTATGGGAAGATACGCAGTATTTT.

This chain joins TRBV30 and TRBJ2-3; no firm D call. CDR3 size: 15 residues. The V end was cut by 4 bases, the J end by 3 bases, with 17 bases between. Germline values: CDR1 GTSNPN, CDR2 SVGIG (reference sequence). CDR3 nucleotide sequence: TGTGCCTGGAACGATCTTCCTGATCAGACAGATACGCAGTATTTT. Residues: CAWNDLPDQTDTQYF. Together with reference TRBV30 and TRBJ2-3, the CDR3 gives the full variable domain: SQTIHQWPATLVQPVGSPLSLECTVEGTSNPNLYWYRQAAGRGLQLLFYSVGIGQISSEVPQNLSASRPQDRQFILSSKKLLLSDSGFYLCAWNDLPDQTDTQYFGPGTRLTVL.

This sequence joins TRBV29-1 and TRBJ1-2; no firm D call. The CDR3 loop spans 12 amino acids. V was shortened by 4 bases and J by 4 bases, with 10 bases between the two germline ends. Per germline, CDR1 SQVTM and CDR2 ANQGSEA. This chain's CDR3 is CSVVPGTYGYTF. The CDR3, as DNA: TGCAGCGTTGTTCCGGGAACCTATGGCTACACCTTC.

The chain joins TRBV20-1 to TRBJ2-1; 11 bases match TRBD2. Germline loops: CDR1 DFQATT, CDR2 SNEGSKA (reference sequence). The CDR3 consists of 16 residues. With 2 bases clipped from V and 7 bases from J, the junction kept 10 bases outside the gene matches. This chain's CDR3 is CSARMRLAGGLNEQFF. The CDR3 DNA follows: TGCAGTGCTAGAATGCGGCTAGCGGGAGGCCTGAATGAGCAGTTCTTC.

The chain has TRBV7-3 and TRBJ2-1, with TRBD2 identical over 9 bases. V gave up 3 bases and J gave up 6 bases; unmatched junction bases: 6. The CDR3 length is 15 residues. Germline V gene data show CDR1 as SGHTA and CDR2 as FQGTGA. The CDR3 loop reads CASSFGLARSNEQFF. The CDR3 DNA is TGTGCCAGCAGCTTCGGACTAGCGAGGAGCAATGAGCAGTTCTTC.

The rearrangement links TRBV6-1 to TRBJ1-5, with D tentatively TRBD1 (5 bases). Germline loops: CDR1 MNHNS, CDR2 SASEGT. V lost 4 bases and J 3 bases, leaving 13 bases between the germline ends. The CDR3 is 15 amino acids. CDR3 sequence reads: CASSVNQGDNQPQHF. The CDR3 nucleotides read TGTGCCAGCAGTGTTAATCAGGGTGACAATCAGCCCCAGCATTTT.

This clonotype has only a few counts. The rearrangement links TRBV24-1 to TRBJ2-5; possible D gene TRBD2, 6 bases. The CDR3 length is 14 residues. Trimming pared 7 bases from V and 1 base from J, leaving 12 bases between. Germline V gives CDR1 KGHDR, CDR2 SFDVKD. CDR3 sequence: CATRRGSGQETQYF. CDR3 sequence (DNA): TGTGCCACCAGGCGGGGTAGCGGCCAAGAGACCCAGTACTTC.